This T cell receptor (beta chain) was sequenced in a study of untreated major depressive disorder. Each depressed patient was matched pairwise with a non-depressed control on sex, age, current smoking status and body mass index. Participants with major medical conditions, Axis I/II comorbidities, regular medication or illicit drug use were excluded. Typically roughly 96% of enriched cells were CD4+. As regards this clone: The target antigen is unknown.

This CDR3 contains 14 residues. V dropped 4 bases and J dropped 4; count of bases not matched to a gene: 7. Germline V CDR1 and CDR2: SEHNR, FQNEAQ (reference sequence). Overall study results and limits: Three preselected Vbeta families were the sole sequencing comparisons. CD4+ T cells from depressed patients used TRBV05-01 (Vbeta 5.1) more often than controls.

This table comes from immunoSEQ multiplex PCR, and its TCRdb copy is limited to in-frame clones, with some not included. The data hold about 27,000 clones, with about 89% observed a single time. The sequence derives from a woman aged 25 to 39 with major depressive disorder. The gene calls are TRBV7-9 and TRBJ2-7; TRBD2 matches 7 bases. The sequencing sample was made of CD4+ T cells from PBMCs. CDR3 in DNA: TGTGCCAGCAGCTCTTCGGGGGGATTATACGAGCAGTACTTC. Protein sequence: CASSSSGGLYEQYF.